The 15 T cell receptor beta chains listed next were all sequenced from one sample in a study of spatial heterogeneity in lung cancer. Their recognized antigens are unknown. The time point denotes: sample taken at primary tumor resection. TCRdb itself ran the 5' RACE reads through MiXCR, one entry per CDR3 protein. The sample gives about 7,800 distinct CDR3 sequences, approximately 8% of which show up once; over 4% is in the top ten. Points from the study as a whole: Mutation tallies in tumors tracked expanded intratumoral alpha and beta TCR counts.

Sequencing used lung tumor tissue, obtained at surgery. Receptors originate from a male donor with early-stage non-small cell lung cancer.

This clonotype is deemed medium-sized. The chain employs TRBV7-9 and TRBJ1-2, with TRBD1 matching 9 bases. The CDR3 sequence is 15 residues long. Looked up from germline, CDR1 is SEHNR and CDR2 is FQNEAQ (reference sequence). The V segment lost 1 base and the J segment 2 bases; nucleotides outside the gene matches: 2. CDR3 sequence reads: CASSLDTGGNYGYTF. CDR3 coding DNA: TGTGCCAGCAGCTTAGATACAGGGGGCAACTATGGCTACACCTTC.

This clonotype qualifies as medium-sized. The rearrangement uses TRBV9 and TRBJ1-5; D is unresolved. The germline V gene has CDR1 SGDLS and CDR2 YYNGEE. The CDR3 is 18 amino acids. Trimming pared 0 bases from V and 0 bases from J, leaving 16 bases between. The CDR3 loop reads CASSVEPRLHYSNQPQHF. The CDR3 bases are TGTGCCAGCAGCGTAGAACCCAGGCTCCACTATAGCAATCAGCCCCAGCATTTT.

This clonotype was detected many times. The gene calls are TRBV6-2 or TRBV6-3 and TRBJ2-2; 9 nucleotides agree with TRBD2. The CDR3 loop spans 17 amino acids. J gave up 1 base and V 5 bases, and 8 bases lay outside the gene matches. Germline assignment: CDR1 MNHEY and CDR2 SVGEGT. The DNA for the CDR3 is TGTGCCAGCAGTCCACCTCGACTAGCGGAGAACACCGGGGAGCTGTTTTTT. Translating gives CASSPPRLAENTGELFF.

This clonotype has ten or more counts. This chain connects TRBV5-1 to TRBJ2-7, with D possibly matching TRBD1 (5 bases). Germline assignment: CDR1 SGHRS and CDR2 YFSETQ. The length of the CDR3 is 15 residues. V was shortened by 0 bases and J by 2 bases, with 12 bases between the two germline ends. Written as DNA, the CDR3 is TGCGCCAGCAGCTTGGGTACAGGAAGGGCCTACGAGCAGTACTTC. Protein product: CASSLGTGRAYEQYF. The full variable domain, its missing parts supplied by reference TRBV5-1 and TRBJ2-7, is KAGVTQTPRYLIKTRGQQVTLSCSPISGHRSVSWYQQTPGQGLQFLFEYFSETQRNKGNFPGRFSGRQFSNSRSEMNVSTLELGDSALYLCASSLGTGRAYEQYFGPGTRLTVT.

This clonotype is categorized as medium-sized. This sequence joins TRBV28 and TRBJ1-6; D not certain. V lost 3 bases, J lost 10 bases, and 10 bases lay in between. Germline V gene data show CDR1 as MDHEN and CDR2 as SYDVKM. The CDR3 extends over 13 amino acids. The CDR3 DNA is TGTGCCAGCAGTTTTCCCGGGTTATCACCCCTCCACTTT. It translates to CASSFPGLSPLHF.

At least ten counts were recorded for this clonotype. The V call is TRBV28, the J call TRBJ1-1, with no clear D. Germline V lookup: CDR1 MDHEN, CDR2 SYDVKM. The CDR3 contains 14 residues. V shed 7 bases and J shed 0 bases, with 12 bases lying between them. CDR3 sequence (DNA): TGTGCCAGCACCCTGACGCAGGTGAACACTGAAGCTTTCTTT. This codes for CASTLTQVNTEAFF. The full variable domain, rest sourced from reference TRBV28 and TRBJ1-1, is DVKVTQSSRYLVKRTGEKVFLECVQDMDHENMFWYRQDPGLGLRLIYFSYDVKMKEKGDIPEGYSVSREKKERFSLILESASTNQTSMYLCASTLTQVNTEAFFGQGTRLTVV.

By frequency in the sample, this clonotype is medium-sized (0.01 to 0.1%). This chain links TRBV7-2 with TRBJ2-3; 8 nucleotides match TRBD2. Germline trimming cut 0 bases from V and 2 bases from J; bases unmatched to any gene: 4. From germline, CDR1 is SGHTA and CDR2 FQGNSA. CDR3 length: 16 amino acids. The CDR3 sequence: CASSLANSGTTDTQYF. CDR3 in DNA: TGTGCCAGCAGCTTAGCGAATAGCGGGACCACAGATACGCAGTATTTT.

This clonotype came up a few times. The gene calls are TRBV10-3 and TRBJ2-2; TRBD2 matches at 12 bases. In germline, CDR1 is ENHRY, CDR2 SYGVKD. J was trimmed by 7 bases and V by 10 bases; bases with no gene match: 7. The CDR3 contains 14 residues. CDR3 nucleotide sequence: TGTGCCAGCAGGACTAGCGGGACGGACGGGGAGCTGTTTTTT. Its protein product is CASRTSGTDGELFF.

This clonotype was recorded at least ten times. The CDR3 bases are TGTGCCATCAGTGGTCAGGGACAGAACTACGAGCAGTACTTC. Encoded protein: CAISGQGQNYEQYF. V gene TRBV10-3 combines with J gene TRBJ2-7; 7 positions match TRBD1. Germline CDR1 ENHRY, CDR2 SYGVKD. V was clipped by 4 bases and J by 3 bases; unmatched bases: 6. The CDR3 consists of 14 residues.

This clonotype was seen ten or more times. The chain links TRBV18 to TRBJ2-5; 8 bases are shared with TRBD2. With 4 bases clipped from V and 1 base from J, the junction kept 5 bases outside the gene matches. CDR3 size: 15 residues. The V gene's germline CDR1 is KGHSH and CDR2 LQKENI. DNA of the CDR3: TGTGCCAGCTCACAGCGGGGGCTTTCCCAAGAGACCCAGTACTTC. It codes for CASSQRGLSQETQYF. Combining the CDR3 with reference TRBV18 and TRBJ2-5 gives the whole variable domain NAGVMQNPRHLVRRRGQEARLRCSPMKGHSHVYWYRQLPEEGLKFMVYLQKENIIDESGMPKERFSAEFPKEGPSILRIQQVVRGDSAAYFCASSQRGLSQETQYFGPGTRLLVL.

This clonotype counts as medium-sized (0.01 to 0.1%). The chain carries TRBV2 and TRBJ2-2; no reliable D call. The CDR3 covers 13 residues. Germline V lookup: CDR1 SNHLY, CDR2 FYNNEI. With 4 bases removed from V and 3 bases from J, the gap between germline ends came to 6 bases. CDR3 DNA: TGTGCCAGCAGTGGAACTTACACCGGGGAGCTGTTTTTT. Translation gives CASSGTYTGELFF.

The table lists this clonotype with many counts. The CDR3 spells CAGSANQETQYF. The CDR3 DNA is TGTGCCGGCTCGGCGAATCAAGAGACCCAGTACTTC. The V call is TRBV6-2 or TRBV6-3, the J call TRBJ2-5, with D unresolved. CDR3 size: 12 residues. From germline, CDR1 is MNHEY and CDR2 SVGEGT. Trimming left V 11 bases short and J 2 bases short, with 12 bases between.

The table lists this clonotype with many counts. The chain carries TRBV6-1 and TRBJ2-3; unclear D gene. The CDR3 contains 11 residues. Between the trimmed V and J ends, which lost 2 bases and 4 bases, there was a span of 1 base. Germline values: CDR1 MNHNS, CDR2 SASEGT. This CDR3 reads CASSEPDTQYF. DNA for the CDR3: TGTGCCAGCAGTGAACCAGATACGCAGTATTTT.

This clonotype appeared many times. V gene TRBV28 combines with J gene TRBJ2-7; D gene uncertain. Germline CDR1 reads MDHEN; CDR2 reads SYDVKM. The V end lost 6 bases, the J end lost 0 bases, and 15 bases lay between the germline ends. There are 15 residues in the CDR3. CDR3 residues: CASRSVGEISYEQYF. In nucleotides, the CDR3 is TGTGCCAGCAGATCGGTGGGTGAGATCTCCTACGAGCAGTACTTC.

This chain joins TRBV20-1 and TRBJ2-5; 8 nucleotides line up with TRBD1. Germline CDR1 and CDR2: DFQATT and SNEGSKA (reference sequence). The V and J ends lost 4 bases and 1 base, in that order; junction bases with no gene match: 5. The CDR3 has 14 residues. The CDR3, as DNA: TGCAGTGCTATCCGGACAGGGCCCCAAGAGACCCAGTACTTC. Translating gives CSAIRTGPQETQYF.